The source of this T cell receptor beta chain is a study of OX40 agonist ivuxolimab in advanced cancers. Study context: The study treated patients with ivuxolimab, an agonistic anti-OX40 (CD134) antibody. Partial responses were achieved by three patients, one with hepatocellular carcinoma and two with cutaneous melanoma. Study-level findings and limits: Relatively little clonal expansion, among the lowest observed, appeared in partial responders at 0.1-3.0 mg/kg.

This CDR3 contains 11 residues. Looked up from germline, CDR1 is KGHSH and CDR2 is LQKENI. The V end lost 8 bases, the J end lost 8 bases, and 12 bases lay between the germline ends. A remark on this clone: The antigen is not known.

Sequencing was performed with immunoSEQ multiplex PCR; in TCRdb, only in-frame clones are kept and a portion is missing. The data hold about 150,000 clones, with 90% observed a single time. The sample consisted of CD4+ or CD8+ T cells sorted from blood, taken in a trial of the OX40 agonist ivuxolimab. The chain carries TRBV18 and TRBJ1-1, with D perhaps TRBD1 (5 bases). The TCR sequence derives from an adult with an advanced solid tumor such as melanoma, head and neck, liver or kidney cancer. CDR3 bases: TGTGCCAGCCGCCGGGGGGAAGAAGCTTTCTTT. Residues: CASRRGEEAFF.